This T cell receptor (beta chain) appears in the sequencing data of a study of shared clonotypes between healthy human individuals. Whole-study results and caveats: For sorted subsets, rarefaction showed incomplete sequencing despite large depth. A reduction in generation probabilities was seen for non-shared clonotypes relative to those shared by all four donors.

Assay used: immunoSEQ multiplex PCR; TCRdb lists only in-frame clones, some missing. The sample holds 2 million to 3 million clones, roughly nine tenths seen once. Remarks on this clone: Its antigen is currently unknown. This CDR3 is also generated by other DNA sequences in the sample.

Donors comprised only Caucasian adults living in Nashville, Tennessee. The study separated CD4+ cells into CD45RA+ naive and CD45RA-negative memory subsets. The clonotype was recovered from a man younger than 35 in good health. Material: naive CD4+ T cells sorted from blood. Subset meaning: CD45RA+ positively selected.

The CDR3 protein is CASSLYETQYF. CDR3 DNA sequence: TGTGCCAGCAGCTTATATGAGACCCAGTACTTC. V and J are TRBV7-2 and TRBJ2-5; D uncertain. Germline CDR1 reads SGHTA; CDR2 reads FQGNSA. The ends were cut back, 2 bases at V and 5 bases at J, with 3 bases in the middle. This CDR3 spans 11 amino acids.